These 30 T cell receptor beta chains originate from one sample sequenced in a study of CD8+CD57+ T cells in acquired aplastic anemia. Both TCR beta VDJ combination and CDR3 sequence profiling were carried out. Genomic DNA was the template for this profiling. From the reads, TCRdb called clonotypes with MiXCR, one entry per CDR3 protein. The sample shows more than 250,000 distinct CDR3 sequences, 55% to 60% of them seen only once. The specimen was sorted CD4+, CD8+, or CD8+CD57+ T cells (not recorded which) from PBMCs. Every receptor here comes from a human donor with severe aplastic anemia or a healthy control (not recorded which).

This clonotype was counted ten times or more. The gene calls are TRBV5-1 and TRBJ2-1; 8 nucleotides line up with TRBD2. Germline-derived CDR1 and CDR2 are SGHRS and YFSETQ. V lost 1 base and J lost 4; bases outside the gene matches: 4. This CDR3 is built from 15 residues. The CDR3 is CASSLYGGGYNEQFF. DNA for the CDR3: TGCGCCAGCAGCTTGTACGGGGGGGGATACAATGAGCAGTTCTTC.

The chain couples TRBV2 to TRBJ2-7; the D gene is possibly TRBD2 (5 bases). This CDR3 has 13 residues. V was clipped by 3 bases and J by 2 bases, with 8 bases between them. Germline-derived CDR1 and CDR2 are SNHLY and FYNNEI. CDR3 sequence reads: CASSDWGAYEQYF. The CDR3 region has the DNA TGTGCCAGCAGTGATTGGGGAGCCTACGAGCAGTACTTC. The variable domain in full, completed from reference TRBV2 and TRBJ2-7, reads EPEVTQTPSHQVTQMGQEVILRCVPISNHLYFYWYRQILGQKVEFLVSFYNNEISEKSEIFDDQFSVERPDGSNFTLKIRSTKLEDSAMYFCASSDWGAYEQYFGPGTRLTVT.

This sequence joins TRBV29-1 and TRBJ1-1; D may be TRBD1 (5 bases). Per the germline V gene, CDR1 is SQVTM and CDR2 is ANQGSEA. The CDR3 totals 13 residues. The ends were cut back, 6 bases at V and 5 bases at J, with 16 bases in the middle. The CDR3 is CSVRDPERTEAFF. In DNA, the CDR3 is TGCAGCGTCCGGGACCCCGAGAGGACTGAAGCTTTCTTT.

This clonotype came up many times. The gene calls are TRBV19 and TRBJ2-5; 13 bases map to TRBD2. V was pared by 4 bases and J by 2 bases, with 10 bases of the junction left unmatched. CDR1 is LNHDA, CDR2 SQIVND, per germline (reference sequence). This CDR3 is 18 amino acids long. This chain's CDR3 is CASSKKGLAGWTQETQYF. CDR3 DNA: TGTGCCAGTAGTAAAAAGGGACTAGCGGGGTGGACGCAAGAGACCCAGTACTTC.

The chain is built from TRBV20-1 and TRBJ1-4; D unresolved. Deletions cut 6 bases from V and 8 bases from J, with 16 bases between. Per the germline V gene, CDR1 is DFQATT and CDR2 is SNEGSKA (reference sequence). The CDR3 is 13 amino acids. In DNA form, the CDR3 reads TGCAGTGCATCTGACCCCCGGCGGGAAAAACTGTTTTTT. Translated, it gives CSASDPRREKLFF.

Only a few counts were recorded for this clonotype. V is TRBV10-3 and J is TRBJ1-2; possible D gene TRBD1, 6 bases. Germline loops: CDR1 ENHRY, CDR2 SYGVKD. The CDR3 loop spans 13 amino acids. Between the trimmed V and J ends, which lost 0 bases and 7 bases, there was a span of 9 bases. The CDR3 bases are TGTGCCATCAGTGAGTCAGGGGGGCGTGGCTACACCTTC. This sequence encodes CAISESGGRGYTF.

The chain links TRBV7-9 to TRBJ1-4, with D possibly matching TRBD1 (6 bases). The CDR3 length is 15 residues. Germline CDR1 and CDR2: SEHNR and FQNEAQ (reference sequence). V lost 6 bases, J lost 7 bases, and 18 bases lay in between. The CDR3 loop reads CASRLDSTLSEKLFF. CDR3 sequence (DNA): TGTGCCAGCAGGTTGGACAGTACCCTAAGTGAAAAACTGTTTTTT.

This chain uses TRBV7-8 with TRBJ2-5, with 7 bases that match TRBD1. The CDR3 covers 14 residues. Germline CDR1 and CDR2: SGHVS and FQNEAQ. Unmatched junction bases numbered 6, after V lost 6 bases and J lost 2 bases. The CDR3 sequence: CASRRQGKQETQYF. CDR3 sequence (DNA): TGTGCCAGCAGGCGACAGGGCAAACAAGAGACCCAGTACTTC.

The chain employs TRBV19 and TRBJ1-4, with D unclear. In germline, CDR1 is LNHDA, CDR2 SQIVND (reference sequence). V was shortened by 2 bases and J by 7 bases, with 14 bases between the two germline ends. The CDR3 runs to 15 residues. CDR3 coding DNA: TGTGCCAGTAGTATAATAGGAGGGATCAGTGAAAAACTGTTTTTT. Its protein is CASSIIGGISEKLFF.

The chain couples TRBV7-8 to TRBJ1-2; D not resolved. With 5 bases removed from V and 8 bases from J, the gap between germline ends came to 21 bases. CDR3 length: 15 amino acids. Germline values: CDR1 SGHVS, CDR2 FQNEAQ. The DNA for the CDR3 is TGTGCCAGCAGCGCAAACGGCGGGTTTATAGGGGGCTACACCTTC. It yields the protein CASSANGGFIGGYTF.

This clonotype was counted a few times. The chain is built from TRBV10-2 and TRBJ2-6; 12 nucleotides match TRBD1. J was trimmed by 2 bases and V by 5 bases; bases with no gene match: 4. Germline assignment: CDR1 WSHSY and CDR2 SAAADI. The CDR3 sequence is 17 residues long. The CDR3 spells CASSWGQGATGANVLTF. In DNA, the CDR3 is TGCGCCAGCAGTTGGGGACAGGGGGCTACTGGGGCCAACGTCCTGACTTTC.

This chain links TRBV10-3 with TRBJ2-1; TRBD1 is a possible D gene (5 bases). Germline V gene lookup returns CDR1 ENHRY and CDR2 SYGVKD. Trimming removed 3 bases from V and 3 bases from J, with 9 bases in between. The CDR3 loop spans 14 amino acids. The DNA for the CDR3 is TGTGCCATCAGTGATCAGGGAAACTACAATGAGCAGTTCTTC. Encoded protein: CAISDQGNYNEQFF.

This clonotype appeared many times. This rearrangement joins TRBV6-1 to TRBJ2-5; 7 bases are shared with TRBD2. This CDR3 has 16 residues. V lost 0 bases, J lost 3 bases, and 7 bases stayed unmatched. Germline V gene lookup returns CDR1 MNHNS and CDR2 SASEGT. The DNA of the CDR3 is TGTGCCAGCAGTGAAGCTGGGTGGGGGGGGGAAGAGACCCAGTACTTC. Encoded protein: CASSEAGWGGEETQYF.

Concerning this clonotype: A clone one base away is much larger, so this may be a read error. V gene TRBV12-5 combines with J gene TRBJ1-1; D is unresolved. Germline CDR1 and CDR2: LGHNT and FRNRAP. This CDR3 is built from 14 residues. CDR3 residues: CAGGLAPSGIEAFF. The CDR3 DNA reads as TGTGCTGGTGGTTTGGCCCCCAGTGGAATTGAAGCTTTCTTT. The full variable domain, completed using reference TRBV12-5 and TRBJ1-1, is DARVTQTPRHKVTEMGQEVTMRCQPILGHNTVFWYRQTMMQGLELLAYFRNRAPLDDSGMPKDRFSAEMPDATLATLKIQPSEPRDSAVYFCAGGLAPSGIEAFFGQGTRLTVV.

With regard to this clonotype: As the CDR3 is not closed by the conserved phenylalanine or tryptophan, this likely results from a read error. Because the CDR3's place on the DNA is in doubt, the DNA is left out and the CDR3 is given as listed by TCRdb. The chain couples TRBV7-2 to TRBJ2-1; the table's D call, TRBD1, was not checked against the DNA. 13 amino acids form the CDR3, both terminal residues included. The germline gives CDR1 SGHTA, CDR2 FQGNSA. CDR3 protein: CASSHPGTTMSSC.

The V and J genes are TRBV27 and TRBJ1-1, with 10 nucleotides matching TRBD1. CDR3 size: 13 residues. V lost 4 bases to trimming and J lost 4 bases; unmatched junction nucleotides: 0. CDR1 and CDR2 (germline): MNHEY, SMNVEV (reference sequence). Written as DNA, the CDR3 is TGTGCCAGCAGTTGGACAGGGGGCACTGAAGCTTTCTTT. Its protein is CASSWTGGTEAFF.

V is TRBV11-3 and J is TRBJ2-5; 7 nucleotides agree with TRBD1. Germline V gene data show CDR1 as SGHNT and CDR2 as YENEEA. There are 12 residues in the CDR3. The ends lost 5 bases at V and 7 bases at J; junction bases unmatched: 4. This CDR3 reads CASSPTGLTQYF. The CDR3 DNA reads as TGTGCCAGCAGCCCGACAGGGTTGACCCAGTACTTC.

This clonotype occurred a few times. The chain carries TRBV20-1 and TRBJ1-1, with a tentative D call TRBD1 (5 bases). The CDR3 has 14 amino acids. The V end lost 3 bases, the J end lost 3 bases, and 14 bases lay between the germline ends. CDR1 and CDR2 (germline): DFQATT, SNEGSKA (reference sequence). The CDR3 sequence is CSASNGAVHTEAFF. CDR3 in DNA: TGCAGTGCTAGCAACGGGGCCGTTCACACTGAAGCTTTCTTT.

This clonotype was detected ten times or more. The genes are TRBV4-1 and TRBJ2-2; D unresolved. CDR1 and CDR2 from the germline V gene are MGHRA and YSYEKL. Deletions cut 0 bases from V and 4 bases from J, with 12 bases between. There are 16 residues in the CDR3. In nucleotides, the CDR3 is TGCGCCAGCAGCCAAGACCTTAGTGTTCGCACCGGGGAGCTGTTTTTT. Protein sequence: CASSQDLSVRTGELFF.

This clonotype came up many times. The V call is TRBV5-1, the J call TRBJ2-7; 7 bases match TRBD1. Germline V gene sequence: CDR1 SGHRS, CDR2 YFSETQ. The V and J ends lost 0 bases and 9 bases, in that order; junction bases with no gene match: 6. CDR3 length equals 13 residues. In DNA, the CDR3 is TGCGCCAGCAGCTTGGAAGACAGGGCGGTGCAGTACTTC. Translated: CASSLEDRAVQYF.

CDR3 in amino acids: CSVASNEQFF. The CDR3 DNA reads TGCAGCGTTGCCTCGAATGAGCAGTTCTTC. V gene TRBV29-1 combines with J gene TRBJ2-1; D unclear. Trimming removed 4 bases from V and 7 bases from J, with 5 bases in between. The CDR3 loop spans 10 amino acids. Germline-derived CDR1 and CDR2 are SQVTM and ANQGSEA.

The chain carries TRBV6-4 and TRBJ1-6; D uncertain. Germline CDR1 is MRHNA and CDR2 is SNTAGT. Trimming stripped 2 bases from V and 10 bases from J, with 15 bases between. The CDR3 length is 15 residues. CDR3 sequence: CASSDDIGLASPLHF. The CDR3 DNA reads TGTGCCAGCAGTGACGATATAGGGCTCGCGTCACCCCTCCACTTT.

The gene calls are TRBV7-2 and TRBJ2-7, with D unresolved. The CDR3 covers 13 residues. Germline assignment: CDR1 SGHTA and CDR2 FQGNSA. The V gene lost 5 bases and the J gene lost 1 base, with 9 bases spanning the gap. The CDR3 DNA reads TGTGCCAGCAGCCACGGACGGTCCTACGAGCAGTACTTC. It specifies CASSHGRSYEQYF.

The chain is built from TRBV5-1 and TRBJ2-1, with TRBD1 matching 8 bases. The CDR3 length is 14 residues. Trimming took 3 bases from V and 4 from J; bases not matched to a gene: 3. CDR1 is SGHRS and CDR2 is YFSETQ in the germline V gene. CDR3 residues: CASSWDRTYNEQFF. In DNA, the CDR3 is TGCGCCAGCAGCTGGGACAGGACTTACAATGAGCAGTTCTTC.

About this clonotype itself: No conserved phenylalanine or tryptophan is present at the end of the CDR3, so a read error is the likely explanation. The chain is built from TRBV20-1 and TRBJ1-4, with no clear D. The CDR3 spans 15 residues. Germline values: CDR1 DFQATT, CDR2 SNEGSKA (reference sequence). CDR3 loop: CSARDSERADEKLFL. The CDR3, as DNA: TGCAGTGCCAGAGACTCGGAGAGGGCCGATGAAAAACTGTTTCTT.

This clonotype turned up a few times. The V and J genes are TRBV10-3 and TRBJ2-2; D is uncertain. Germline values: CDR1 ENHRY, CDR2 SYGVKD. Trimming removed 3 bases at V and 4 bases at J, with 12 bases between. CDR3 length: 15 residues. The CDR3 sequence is CAISESPVGTGELFF. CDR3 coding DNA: TGTGCCATCAGTGAATCCCCCGTCGGCACCGGGGAGCTGTTTTTT.

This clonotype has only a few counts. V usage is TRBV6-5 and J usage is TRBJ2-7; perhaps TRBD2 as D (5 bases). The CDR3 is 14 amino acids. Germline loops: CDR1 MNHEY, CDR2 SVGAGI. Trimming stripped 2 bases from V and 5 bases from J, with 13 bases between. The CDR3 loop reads CASSYEGFGDEQYF. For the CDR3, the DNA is TGTGCCAGCAGTTACGAGGGTTTTGGCGACGAGCAGTACTTC.

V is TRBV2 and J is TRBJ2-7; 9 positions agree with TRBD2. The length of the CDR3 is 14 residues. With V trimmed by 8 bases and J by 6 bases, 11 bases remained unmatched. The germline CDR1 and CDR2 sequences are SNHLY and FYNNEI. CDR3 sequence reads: CASRVAGELGEQYF. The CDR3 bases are TGTGCCAGCCGCGTAGCGGGAGAACTTGGCGAGCAGTACTTC.

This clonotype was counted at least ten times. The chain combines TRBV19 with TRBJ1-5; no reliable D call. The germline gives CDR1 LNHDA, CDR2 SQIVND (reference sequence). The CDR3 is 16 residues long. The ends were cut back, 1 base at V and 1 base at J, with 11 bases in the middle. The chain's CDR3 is CASSIVRVGSNQPQHF. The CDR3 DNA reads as TGTGCCAGTAGTATAGTGAGGGTTGGGAGCAATCAGCCCCAGCATTTT.

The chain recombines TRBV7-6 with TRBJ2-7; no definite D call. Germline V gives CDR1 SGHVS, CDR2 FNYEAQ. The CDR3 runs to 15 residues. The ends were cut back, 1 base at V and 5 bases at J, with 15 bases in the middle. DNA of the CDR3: TGTGCCAGCAGCTTAGAGACCGGGTCCACCCACGAGCAGTACTTC. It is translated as CASSLETGSTHEQYF. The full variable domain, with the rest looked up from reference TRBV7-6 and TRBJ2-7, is GAGVSQSPRYKVTKRGQDVALRCDPISGHVSLYWYRQALGQGPEFLTYFNYEAQQDKSGLPNDRFSAERPEGSISTLTIQRTEQRDSAMYRCASSLETGSTHEQYFGPGTRLTVT.